What follows describes a single TCR beta chain. Its antigen specificity is not known. Base-call qualities are not available, and no considerably larger clone is one nucleotide away. The sample comes from a study of cytomegalovirus exposure and HLA in healthy donors (dated by TCRdb to about 2017). In the study overall: The 500 to 800 repertoires of the first cohort and the 110 or so validation repertoires were produced on the same platform, according to a later analysis. The study was designed to test whether signatures of past pathogen exposure could be identified by cataloging public T cell receptors. Besides the first cohort of approximately 670 subjects, a separate validation cohort made up of 95 to 150 different subjects was used. The study combined high-throughput TCR immunosequencing, statistical association of individual TCRs with disease status, and machine learning to predict cytomegalovirus infection status. Overall results and qualifications from the work: A later analysis lacked HLA typing for the validation cohort, so it scored co-occurrence in that cohort across all 130 or so repertoires. Three of the identified cytomegalovirus-associated TCR beta chains were confirmed in vitro to be specific for cytomegalovirus antigens. Across donors, most TCR sequences were observed very rarely, whereas some public TCRs were present in many individuals. The study gave a list of some 150 TCR beta chains associated with cytomegalovirus. The classifier was reported to diagnose cytomegalovirus status with high specificity and sensitivity in both the original cohort and the validation cohort. The authors suggested that the approach could potentially be generalized to other disease states and immunological phenotypes. In a later analysis, TCRs clustered in the first cohort were found to also tend to co-occur in the 120 validation repertoires, with approximately 95% of cluster scores above 0.

The library was generated by the immunoSEQ multiplex PCR assay. The original pipeline was this. A statistical classification framework was developed to diagnose cytomegalovirus status using the catalog of TCR beta chain sequences. In its TCRdb copy, this immuneACCESS table keeps in-frame sequences only and misses some clones. Where compared with another copy, unresolved V genes explain less than half of these, and the others have no known cause. For V, J and clone size, that table is used; D and trimming come from the DNA. Recorded for this sample are about 70,000 clones; 94% of them occurred a single time. The ten largest make up 1.9% of the sample. Separate from the roughly 700-subject first cohort, the validation cohort of 120 subjects was the group to which the donors belonged. From the germline V gene, CDR1 is KGHSH and CDR2 is LQKENI. Trimming leaves V shorter by 2 bases and J shorter by 3 bases, with the junction holding 9 bases beyond the gene matches. The CDR3 sequence holds 17 residues, the cysteine and phenylalanine included. Only the CDR3 DNA stays, 51 bases, in frame from base 1.

The chain was built from TRBV18 and TRBJ1-5; a stretch of 8 junction bases matches TRBD1. This clonotype was obtained from a woman aged 18-35 years in good health and CMV-seropositive. Input material: PBMCs. The CDR3 reads as follows: CASSPGAGQGFNQPQHF. The DNA is TGTGCCAGCTCACCAGGGGCTGGACAGGGCTTCAATCAGCCCCAGCATTTT.